The 26 T cell receptor beta chains listed next were all sequenced from one sample in a study of long-term antiretroviral therapy in people with HIV. A v3.0 immunoSEQ assay was performed at survey level. Produced via immunoSEQ multiplex PCR; TCRdb's table is partial and in-frame only. The sample has 25,000 or so clones, around 82% seen once. Sequences were derived from unsorted PBMCs, sampled 3 years after starting antiretroviral therapy. The receptor source for this set is a man younger than 35 with HIV.

The rearrangement links TRBV5-8 to TRBJ2-3; 10 bases map to TRBD2. The trim removed 4 bases at V and 7 bases at J, leaving 9 bases unmatched. CDR3 length: 15 residues. CDR1 SGHTS and CDR2 YDEGEE come from the germline V gene. Here the CDR3 reads CASSLRAGGANTQYF. CDR3 nucleotide sequence: TGTGCCAGCAGCCTCCGAGCGGGGGGGGCCAATACGCAGTATTTT.

The chain links TRBV28 to TRBJ1-1; D is perhaps TRBD1 (6 bases). Trimming cost V 6 bases and J 0 bases, with 14 bases left between them. The CDR3 has 15 amino acids. Germline assignment: CDR1 MDHEN and CDR2 SYDVKM. DNA for the CDR3: TGTGCCAGCAGCACTTCGGACAGACTGAACACTGAAGCTTTCTTT. Translation: CASSTSDRLNTEAFF.

J is TRBJ2-3 and V is TRBV2; D unresolved. The germline V gene encodes CDR1 SNHLY and CDR2 FYNNEI. The V gene lost 8 bases and the J gene lost 4 bases, with 13 bases spanning the gap. The CDR3 loop spans 13 amino acids. CDR3 nucleotide sequence: TGTGCCAGCGGCTATGAGATGTCAGATACGCAGTATTTT. Translated, it gives CASGYEMSDTQYF.

The V and J genes are TRBV19 and TRBJ1-5; TRBD1 aligns across 12 bases. Losses at the gene ends were 11 bases for V and 6 bases for J; bases not matched to a gene: 5. The CDR3 runs to 13 residues. The germline V gene encodes CDR1 LNHDA and CDR2 SQIVND (reference sequence). The CDR3 sequence: CACRDRGLQPQHF. DNA of the CDR3: TGTGCCTGCCGGGACAGGGGGCTTCAGCCCCAGCATTTT.

The chain is built from TRBV7-2 and TRBJ1-2; no reliable D call. The CDR3 contains 14 residues. Germline CDR1 reads SGHTA; CDR2 reads FQGNSA. V lost 5 bases, J lost 0 bases, and 10 bases lay in between. The CDR3 nucleotides are TGTGCCAGCAGCCAAGTAGGGCCTAACTATGGCTACACCTTC. This sequence encodes CASSQVGPNYGYTF.

The CDR3 nucleotides read TGTGCCAGCAGCCAAGGGCAGAACACTGAAGCTTTCTTT. The encoded protein is CASSQGQNTEAFF. The chain combines TRBV4-2 with TRBJ1-1; D gene uncertain. CDR3 length: 13 residues. Trimming took off 1 base at V and 1 base at J, with 4 bases between the two ends. Germline V lookup: CDR1 LGHNA, CDR2 YNFKEQ.

The chain combines TRBV9 with TRBJ2-6; D is uncertain. Looked up from germline, CDR1 is SGDLS and CDR2 is YYNGEE. The length of the CDR3 is 15 residues. The ends were cut back, 0 bases at V and 0 bases at J, with 4 bases in the middle. The CDR3 loop reads CASSVGSSGANVLTF. CDR3 DNA sequence: TGTGCCAGCAGCGTAGGTAGCTCTGGGGCCAACGTCCTGACTTTC. Complete variable domain (other parts from reference TRBV9 and TRBJ2-6): DSGVTQTPKHLITATGQRVTLRCSPRSGDLSVYWYQQSLDQGLQFLIQYYNGEERAKGNILERFSAQQFPDLHSELNLSSLELGDSALYFCASSVGSSGANVLTFGAGSRLTVL.

The chain uses TRBV5-1 and TRBJ2-1; D gene ambiguous. The V and J ends lost 1 base and 6 bases respectively, with 14 bases between them. CDR1 is SGHRS and CDR2 is YFSETQ in the germline V gene. The CDR3 loop spans 15 amino acids. CDR3 sequence: CASSLYPTQPNEQFF. CDR3 bases: TGCGCCAGCAGCTTGTACCCGACACAGCCCAATGAGCAGTTCTTC.

The V call is TRBV28, the J call TRBJ1-6; no clear D. This CDR3 has 15 residues. Trimming cost V 0 bases and J 5 bases, with 8 bases left between them. Germline CDR1 MDHEN, CDR2 SYDVKM. The CDR3 DNA follows: TGTGCCAGCAGTTTATGGGGTATCGATAATTCACCCCTCCACTTT. Its protein product is CASSLWGIDNSPLHF.

This chain uses TRBV5-1 with TRBJ2-4; D gene uncertain. This CDR3 contains 16 residues. V was pared by 1 base and J by 1 base, with 12 bases between. Germline CDR1 is SGHRS and CDR2 is YFSETQ. CDR3 DNA sequence: TGCGCCAGCAGCTTGACTCCGACGGAGGCCAAAAACATTCAGTACTTC. This codes for CASSLTPTEAKNIQYF. The variable domain in full, with the rest retrieved from reference TRBV5-1 and TRBJ2-4, is KAGVTQTPRYLIKTRGQQVTLSCSPISGHRSVSWYQQTPGQGLQFLFEYFSETQRNKGNFPGRFSGRQFSNSRSEMNVSTLELGDSALYLCASSLTPTEAKNIQYFGAGTRLSVL.

The chain joins TRBV4-1 to TRBJ1-1; 7 bases agree with TRBD1. Trimming cost V 0 bases and J 4 bases; bases outside gene matches: 5. This CDR3 is built from 15 residues. Germline-derived CDR1 and CDR2 are MGHRA and YSYEKL. The CDR3 here is CASSQDPGQPTEAFF. The CDR3 region has the DNA TGCGCCAGCAGCCAAGATCCGGGACAGCCCACTGAAGCTTTCTTT.

The chain carries TRBV7-8 and TRBJ1-1; maybe TRBD1 (5 bases). Germline loops: CDR1 SGHVS, CDR2 FQNEAQ. The CDR3 covers 14 residues. V was clipped by 1 base and J by 10 bases, with 16 bases between them. CDR3 sequence reads: CASSLVGDGLRAFF. Written as DNA, the CDR3 is TGTGCCAGCAGCTTAGTGGGGGACGGGCTGAGAGCTTTCTTT.

V usage is TRBV4-1 and J usage is TRBJ1-6, with D possibly matching TRBD1 (5 bases). The CDR3 has 13 residues. The germline V gene encodes CDR1 MGHRA and CDR2 YSYEKL. V was cut by 10 bases and J by 4 bases, with 11 bases left in between. This chain's CDR3 is CATRQQYNSPLHF. The CDR3 region has the DNA TGCGCCACCCGACAGCAGTATAATTCACCCCTCCACTTT.

The chain has TRBV20-1 and TRBJ2-3, with D uncertain. The V gene lost 6 bases and the J gene lost 4 bases, with 8 bases spanning the gap. CDR3 length: 11 residues. Germline loops: CDR1 DFQATT, CDR2 SNEGSKA (reference sequence). The CDR3 loop is CSAPSADTQYF. CDR3 nucleotide sequence: TGCAGTGCCCCCTCGGCAGATACGCAGTATTTT.

This clone was seen only once. In nucleotides, the CDR3 is TGTGCCGCCTCGGGGGGACAGGGGGTGGATCAGCCCCAGCATTTT. Translated: CAASGGQGVDQPQHF. J is TRBJ1-5 and V is TRBV10-3, with 11 bases that match TRBD1. Germline V gene data show CDR1 as ENHRY and CDR2 as SYGVKD. The CDR3 loop spans 15 amino acids. Germline trimming cut 11 bases from V and 5 bases from J; bases unmatched to any gene: 11.

This chain uses TRBV19 with TRBJ1-1; D not resolved. The length of the CDR3 is 13 residues. The germline V gene encodes CDR1 LNHDA and CDR2 SQIVND (reference sequence). Trimming took 7 bases from V and 4 from J, leaving 13 bases between them. The DNA for the CDR3 is TGTGCCAGTACCGAAGGTGAAGGCACTGAAGCTTTCTTT. Translated, it gives CASTEGEGTEAFF.

This clone appeared a few times. The V gene is TRBV5-1, the J gene TRBJ2-3; 11 bases align to TRBD2. The CDR3 runs 16 residues. The V and J ends lost 4 bases and 2 bases, in that order; junction bases with no gene match: 6. The germline gives CDR1 SGHRS, CDR2 YFSETQ. The CDR3 sequence is CASSPPTSGVTDTQYF. CDR3 DNA sequence: TGCGCCAGCAGCCCACCGACTAGCGGGGTCACAGATACGCAGTATTTT.

The chain couples TRBV2 to TRBJ1-1, with unresolved D. V lost 4 bases to trimming and J lost 4 bases, with 13 bases between them. CDR1 is SNHLY, CDR2 FYNNEI, per germline. The CDR3 is made up of 14 amino acids. CDR3 in DNA: TGTGCCAGCAGTGTCAGATGGGAATTCACTGAAGCTTTCTTT. Protein product: CASSVRWEFTEAFF.

The CDR3 nucleotides read TGTGCCAGCAGTGAGGCTGGGTCTGGCGGGACCCAGTACTTC. Its protein product is CASSEAGSGGTQYF. The rearrangement uses TRBV25-1 and TRBJ2-5; D uncertain. Germline V gene lookup returns CDR1 MGHDK and CDR2 SYGVNS. The CDR3 sequence is 14 residues long. V lost 3 bases to trimming and J lost 7 bases, with 15 bases between them.

The chain's CDR3 is CSARDRAVSYTF. As DNA, the CDR3 is TGCAGCGCCCGGGACAGGGCCGTTTCCTACACCTTC. V is TRBV29-1 and J is TRBJ1-2; 9 bases map to TRBD1. Germline CDR1 SQVTM, CDR2 ANQGSEA. The junction had 10 bases not matched to a gene; V was cut back by 7 bases and J by 10 bases. The CDR3 is 12 amino acids.

The chain carries TRBV7-3 and TRBJ2-6; 7 nucleotides align to TRBD1. Germline trimming cut 5 bases from V and 2 bases from J; bases unmatched to any gene: 3. Germline CDR1 reads SGHTA; CDR2 reads FQGTGA. The CDR3 spans 15 residues. The CDR3 protein is CASSPGQAGANVLTF. Written as DNA, the CDR3 is TGTGCCAGCAGCCCCGGACAGGCTGGGGCCAACGTCCTGACTTTC.

The V and J genes are TRBV11-2 and TRBJ2-3, with 9 nucleotides matching TRBD1. There are 12 residues in the CDR3. J lost 14 bases, V lost 0 bases, and 3 bases had no gene match. CDR1 is SGHAT, CDR2 FQNNGV, per germline. The CDR3 DNA reads as TGTGCCAGCAGCTTAGAAGGGACAGGGTCGTATTTT. It translates to CASSLEGTGSYF.

This chain uses TRBV6-5 with TRBJ1-5; 9 nucleotides align to TRBD1. The ends lost 5 bases at V and 7 bases at J; junction bases unmatched: 6. Germline V gene lookup returns CDR1 MNHEY and CDR2 SVGAGI. This CDR3 region has 14 residues. CDR3 DNA sequence: TGTGCCAGCAGTCCGGGACAGGGTTGGCAGCCCCAGCATTTT. It codes for CASSPGQGWQPQHF.

J is TRBJ2-7 and V is TRBV6-1; D unclear. V lost 0 bases and J 4 bases, leaving 16 bases between the germline ends. The germline V gene encodes CDR1 MNHNS and CDR2 SASEGT. This CDR3 spans 16 amino acids. The CDR3 DNA is TGTGCCAGCAGTGAAGCGTTGGCACCCCAGCTTTACGAGCAGTACTTC. Its protein product is CASSEALAPQLYEQYF.

V usage is TRBV18 and J usage is TRBJ2-6; D is unresolved. The CDR3 has 17 amino acids. Looked up from germline, CDR1 is KGHSH and CDR2 is LQKENI. V was pared by 3 bases and J by 0 bases, with 12 bases between. For the CDR3, the DNA is TGTGCCAGCTCACCCCGTCAGGCACTCTCTGGGGCCAACGTCCTGACTTTC. Translation: CASSPRQALSGANVLTF.

V and J are TRBV6-1 and TRBJ2-7; D uncertain. With 4 bases removed from V and 6 bases from J, the gap between germline ends came to 7 bases. Germline V gives CDR1 MNHNS, CDR2 SASEGT. CDR3 length equals 11 residues. The CDR3 DNA reads as TGTGCCAGCAGTGCGGGCGGCGAGCAGTACGTC. It yields the protein CASSAGGEQYV.